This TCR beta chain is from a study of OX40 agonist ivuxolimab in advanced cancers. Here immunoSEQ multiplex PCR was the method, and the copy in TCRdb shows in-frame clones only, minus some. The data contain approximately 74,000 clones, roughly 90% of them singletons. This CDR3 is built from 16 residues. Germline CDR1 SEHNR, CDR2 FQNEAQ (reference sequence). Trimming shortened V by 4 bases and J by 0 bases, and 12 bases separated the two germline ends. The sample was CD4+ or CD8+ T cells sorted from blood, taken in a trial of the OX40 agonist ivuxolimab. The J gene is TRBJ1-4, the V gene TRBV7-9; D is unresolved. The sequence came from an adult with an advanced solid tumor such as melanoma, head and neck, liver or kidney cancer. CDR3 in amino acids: CASSSRHLATNEKLFF. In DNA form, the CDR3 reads TGTGCCAGCAGCTCCCGACACCTAGCAACTAATGAAAAACTGTTTTTT.